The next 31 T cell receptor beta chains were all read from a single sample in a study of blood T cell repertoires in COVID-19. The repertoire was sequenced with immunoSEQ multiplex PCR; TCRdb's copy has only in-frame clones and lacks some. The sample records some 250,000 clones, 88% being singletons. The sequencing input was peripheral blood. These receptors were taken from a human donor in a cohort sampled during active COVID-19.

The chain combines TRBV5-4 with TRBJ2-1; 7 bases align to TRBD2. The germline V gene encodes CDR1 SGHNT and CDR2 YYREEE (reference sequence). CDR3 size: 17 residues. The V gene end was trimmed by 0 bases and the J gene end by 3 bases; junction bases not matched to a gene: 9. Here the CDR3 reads CASSLVFGRADYNEQFF. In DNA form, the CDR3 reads TGTGCCAGCAGCTTGGTTTTTGGGAGGGCCGACTACAATGAGCAGTTCTTC.

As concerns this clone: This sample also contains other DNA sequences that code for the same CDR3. The CDR3 DNA sequence: TGTGCCAGCAGTAGGGGGAGCTACGAGCAGTACTTC. Translated: CASSRGSYEQYF. The rearrangement links TRBV6-2 or TRBV6-3 to TRBJ2-7, with D possibly being TRBD1 (6 bases). V was trimmed by 5 bases and J by 3 bases, leaving 8 bases between them. The germline CDR1 and CDR2 sequences are MNHEY and SVGEGT. This CDR3 has 12 amino acids.

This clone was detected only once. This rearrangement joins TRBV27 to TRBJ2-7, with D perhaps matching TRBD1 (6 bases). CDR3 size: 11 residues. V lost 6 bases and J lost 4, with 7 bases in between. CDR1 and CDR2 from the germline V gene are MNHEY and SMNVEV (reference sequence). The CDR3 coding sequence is TGTGCCAGCAGGACAGGTTACGAGCAGTACTTC. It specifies CASRTGYEQYF.

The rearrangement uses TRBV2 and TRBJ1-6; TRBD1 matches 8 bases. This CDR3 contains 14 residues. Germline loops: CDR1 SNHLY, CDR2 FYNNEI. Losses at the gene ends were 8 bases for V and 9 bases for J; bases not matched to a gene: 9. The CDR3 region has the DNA TGTGCCAGCCTGAGCCCGGACAGGGCTTCACCCCTCCACTTT. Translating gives CASLSPDRASPLHF. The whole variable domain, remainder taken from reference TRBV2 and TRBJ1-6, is EPEVTQTPSHQVTQMGQEVILRCVPISNHLYFYWYRQILGQKVEFLVSFYNNEISEKSEIFDDQFSVERPDGSNFTLKIRSTKLEDSAMYFCASLSPDRASPLHFGNGTRLTVT.

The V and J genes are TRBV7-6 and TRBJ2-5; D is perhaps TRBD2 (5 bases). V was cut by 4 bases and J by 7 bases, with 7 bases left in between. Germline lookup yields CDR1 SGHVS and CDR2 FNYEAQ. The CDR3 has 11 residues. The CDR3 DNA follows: TGTGCCAGCAGCTCTAGCTGGACCCAGTACTTC. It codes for CASSSSWTQYF.

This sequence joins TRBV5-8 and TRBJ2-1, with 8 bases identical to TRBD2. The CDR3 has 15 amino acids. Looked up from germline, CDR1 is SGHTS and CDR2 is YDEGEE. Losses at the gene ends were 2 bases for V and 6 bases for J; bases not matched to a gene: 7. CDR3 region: CASSFIHGRGNEQFF. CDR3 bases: TGTGCCAGCAGCTTCATCCACGGGAGGGGCAATGAGCAGTTCTTC.

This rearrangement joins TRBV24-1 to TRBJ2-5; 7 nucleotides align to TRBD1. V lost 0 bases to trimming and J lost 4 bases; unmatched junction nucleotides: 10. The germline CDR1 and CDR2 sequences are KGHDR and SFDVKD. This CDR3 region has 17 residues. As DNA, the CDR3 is TGTGCCACCAGTGATTTGATGCTGCCAGGGGGAGCAGAGACCCAGTACTTC. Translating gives CATSDLMLPGGAETQYF.

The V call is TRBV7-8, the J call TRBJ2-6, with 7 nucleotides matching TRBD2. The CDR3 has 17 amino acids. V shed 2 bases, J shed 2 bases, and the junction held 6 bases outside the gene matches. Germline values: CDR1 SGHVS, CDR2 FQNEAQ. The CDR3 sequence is CASSLLNRGAGANVLTF. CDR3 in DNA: TGTGCCAGCAGCTTACTTAATCGGGGGGCTGGGGCCAACGTCCTGACTTTC.

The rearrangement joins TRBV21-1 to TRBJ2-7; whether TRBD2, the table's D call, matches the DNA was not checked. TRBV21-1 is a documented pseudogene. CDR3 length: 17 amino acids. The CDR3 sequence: CASSKDAKSGRVYEQYF. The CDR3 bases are TGTGCCAGCAGCAAAGACGCGAAAAGCGGGAGAGTCTACGAGCAGTACTTC.

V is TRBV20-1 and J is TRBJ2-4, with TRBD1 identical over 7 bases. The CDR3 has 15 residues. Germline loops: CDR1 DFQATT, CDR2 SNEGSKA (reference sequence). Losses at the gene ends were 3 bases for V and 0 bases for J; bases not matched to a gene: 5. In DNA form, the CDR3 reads TGCAGTGCTAGTCGTCAGGGGGTAGCCAAAAACATTCAGTACTTC. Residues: CSASRQGVAKNIQYF.

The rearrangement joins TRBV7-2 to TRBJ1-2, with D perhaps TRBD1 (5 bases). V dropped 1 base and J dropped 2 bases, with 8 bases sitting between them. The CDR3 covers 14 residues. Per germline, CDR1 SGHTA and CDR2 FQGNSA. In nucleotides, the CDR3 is TGTGCCAGCAGCTTAGATCGACAGAACTATGGCTACACCTTC. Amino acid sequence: CASSLDRQNYGYTF.

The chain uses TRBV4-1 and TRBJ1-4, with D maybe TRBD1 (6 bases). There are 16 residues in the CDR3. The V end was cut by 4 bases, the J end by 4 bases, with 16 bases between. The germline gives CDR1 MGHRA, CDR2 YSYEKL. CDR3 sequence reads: CASSRAPGQVNEKLFF. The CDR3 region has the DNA TGCGCCAGCAGCCGAGCACCGGGACAAGTTAATGAAAAACTGTTTTTT.

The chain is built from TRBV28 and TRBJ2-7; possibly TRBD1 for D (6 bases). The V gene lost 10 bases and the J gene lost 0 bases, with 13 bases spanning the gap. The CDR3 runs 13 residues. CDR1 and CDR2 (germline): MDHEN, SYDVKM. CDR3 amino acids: CATEDRPSYEQYF. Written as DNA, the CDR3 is TGTGCCACCGAGGACAGACCCTCCTACGAGCAGTACTTC.

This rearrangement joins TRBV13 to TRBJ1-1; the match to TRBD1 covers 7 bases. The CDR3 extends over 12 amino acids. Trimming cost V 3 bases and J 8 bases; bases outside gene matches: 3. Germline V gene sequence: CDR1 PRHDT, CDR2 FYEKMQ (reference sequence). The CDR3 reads CASSLPDREAFF. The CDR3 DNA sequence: TGTGCCAGCAGCTTGCCGGACAGGGAAGCTTTCTTT.

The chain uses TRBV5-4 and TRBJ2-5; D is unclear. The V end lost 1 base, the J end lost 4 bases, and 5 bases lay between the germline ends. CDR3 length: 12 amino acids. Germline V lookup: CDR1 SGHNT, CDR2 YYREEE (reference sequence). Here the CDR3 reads CASSLSGETQYF. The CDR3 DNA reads TGTGCCAGCAGCTTGTCGGGAGAGACCCAGTACTTC.

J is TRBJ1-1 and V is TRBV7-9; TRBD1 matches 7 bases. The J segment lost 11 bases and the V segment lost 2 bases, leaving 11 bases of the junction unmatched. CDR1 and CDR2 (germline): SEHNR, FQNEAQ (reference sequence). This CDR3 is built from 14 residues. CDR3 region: CASSLFSETGEAFF. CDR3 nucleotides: TGTGCCAGCAGCTTATTCTCGGAAACAGGGGAGGCTTTCTTT.

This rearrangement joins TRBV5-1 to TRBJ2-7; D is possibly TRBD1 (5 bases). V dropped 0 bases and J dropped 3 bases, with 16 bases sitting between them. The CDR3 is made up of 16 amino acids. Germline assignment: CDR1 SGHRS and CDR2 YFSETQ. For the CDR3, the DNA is TGCGCCAGCAGCTTGGCCCCGCAGGGATTAAGCTACGAGCAGTACTTC. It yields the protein CASSLAPQGLSYEQYF.

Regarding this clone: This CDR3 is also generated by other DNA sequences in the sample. The CDR3 loop is CSASRGGAGQPQHF. The CDR3 nucleotides read TGCAGTGCTAGTCGGGGGGGCGCGGGTCAGCCCCAGCATTTT. J is TRBJ1-5 and V is TRBV20-1; D is possibly TRBD1 (6 bases). Trimming took off 3 bases at V and 6 bases at J, with 15 bases between the two ends. Germline CDR1 DFQATT, CDR2 SNEGSKA (reference sequence). This CDR3 has 14 residues.

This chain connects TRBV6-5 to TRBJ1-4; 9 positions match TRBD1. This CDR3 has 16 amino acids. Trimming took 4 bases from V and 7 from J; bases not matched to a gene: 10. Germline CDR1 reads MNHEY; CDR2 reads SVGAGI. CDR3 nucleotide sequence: TGTGCCAGCAGTTTCGGCGGGACAGGGCGGTTTGAAAAACTGTTTTTT. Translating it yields CASSFGGTGRFEKLFF.

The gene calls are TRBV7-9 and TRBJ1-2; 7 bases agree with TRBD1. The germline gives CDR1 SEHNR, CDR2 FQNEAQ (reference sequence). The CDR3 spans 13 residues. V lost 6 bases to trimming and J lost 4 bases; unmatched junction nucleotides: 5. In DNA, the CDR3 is TGTGCCAGCAGAACAACAGGGGCCTATGGCTACACCTTC. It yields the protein CASRTTGAYGYTF.

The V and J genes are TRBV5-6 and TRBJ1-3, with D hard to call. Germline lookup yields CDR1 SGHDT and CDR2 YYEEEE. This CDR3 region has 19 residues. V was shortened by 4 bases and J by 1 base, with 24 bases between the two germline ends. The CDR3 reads CASSHPWAGGFTSGNTIYF. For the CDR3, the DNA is TGTGCCAGCAGCCACCCTTGGGCAGGTGGATTTACTTCTGGAAACACCATATATTTT. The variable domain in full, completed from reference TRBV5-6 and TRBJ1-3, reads DAGVTQSPTHLIKTRGQQVTLRCSPKSGHDTVSWYQQALGQGPQFIFQYYEEEERQRGNFPDRFSGHQFPNYSSELNVNALLLGDSALYLCASSHPWAGGFTSGNTIYFGEGSWLTVV.

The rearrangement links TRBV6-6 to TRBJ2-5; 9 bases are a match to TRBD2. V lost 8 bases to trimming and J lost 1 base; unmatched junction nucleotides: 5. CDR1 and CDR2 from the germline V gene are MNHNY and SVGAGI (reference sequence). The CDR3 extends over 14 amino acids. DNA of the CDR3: TGTGCCAGCGCCGGACTAGCGAGCCAAGAGACCCAGTACTTC. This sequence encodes CASAGLASQETQYF.

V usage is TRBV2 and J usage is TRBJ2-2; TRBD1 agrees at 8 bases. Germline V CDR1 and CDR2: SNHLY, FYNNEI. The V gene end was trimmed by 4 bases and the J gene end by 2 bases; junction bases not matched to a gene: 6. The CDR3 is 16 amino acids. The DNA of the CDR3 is TGTGCCAGCAGTGGACAGGGGTTAAAAAACACCGGGGAGCTGTTTTTT. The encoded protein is CASSGQGLKNTGELFF.

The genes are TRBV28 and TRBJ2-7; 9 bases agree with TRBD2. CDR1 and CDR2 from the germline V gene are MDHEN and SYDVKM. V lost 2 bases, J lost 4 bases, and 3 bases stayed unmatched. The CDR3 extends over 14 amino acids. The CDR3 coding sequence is TGTGCCAGCAGTTTAGGCGGGAGGGCGTACGAGCAGTACTTC. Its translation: CASSLGGRAYEQYF.

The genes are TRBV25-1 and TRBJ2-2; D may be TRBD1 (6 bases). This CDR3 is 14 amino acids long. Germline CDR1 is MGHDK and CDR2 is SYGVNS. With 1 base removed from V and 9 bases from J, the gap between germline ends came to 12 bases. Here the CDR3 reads CASSEFLGTRELFF. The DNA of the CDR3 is TGTGCCAGCAGTGAATTTTTGGGGACAAGGGAGCTGTTTTTT.

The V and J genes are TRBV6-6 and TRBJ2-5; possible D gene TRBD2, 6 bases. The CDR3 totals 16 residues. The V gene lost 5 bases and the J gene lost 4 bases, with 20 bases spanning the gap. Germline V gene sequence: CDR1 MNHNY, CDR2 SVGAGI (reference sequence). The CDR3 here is CASSGVRGTGGETQYF. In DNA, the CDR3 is TGTGCCAGCAGTGGCGTACGGGGGACCGGGGGAGAGACCCAGTACTTC.

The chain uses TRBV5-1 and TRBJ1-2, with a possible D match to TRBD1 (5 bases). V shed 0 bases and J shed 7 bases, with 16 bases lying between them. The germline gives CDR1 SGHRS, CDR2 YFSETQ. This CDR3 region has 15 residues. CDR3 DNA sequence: TGCGCCAGCAGCTTGGGTACAGGACCCAAGGGTGGCTACACCTTC. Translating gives CASSLGTGPKGGYTF.

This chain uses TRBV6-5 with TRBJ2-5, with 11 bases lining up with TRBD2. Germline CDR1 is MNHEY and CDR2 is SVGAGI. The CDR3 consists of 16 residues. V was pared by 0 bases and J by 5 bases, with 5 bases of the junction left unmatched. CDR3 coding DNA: TGTGCCAGCAGTTACTCGGCTAGCGGGGGGTTTGAGACCCAGTACTTC. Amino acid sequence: CASSYSASGGFETQYF.

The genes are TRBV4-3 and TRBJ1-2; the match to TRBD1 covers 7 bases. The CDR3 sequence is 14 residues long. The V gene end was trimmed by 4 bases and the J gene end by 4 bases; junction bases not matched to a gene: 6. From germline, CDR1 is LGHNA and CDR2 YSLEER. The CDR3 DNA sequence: TGCGCCAGCAGCCCCGGGAACAGGGGCTATGGCTACACCTTC. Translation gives CASSPGNRGYGYTF.

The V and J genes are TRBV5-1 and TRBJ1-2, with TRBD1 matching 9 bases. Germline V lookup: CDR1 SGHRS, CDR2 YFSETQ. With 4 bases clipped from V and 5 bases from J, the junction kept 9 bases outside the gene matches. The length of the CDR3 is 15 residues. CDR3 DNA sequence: TGCGCCAGCAGCATCGGGACAGGGAGGGGATATGGCTACACCTTC. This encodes CASSIGTGRGYGYTF.

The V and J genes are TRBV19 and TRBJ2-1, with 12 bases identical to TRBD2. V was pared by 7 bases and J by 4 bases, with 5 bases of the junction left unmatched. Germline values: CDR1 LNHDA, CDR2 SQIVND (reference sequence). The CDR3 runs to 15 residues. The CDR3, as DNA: TGTGCCAGTACCCCGGGACTAGCGGGTTACAATGAGCAGTTCTTC. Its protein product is CASTPGLAGYNEQFF. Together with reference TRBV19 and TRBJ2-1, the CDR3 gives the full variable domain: DGGITQSPKYLFRKEGQNVTLSCEQNLNHDAMYWYRQDPGQGLRLIYYSQIVNDFQKGDIAEGYSVSREKKESFPLTVTSAQKNPTAFYLCASTPGLAGYNEQFFGPGTRLTVL.